The TCR beta chain under discussion was sequenced for a study of shared clonotypes between healthy human individuals. The V and J ends lost 0 bases and 1 base, in that order; junction bases with no gene match: 4. Germline V gives CDR1 SGDLS, CDR2 YYNGEE. The CDR3 is 16 amino acids. TCRdb's copy holds only in-frame clones and misses some; the assay was immunoSEQ multiplex PCR. The repertoire holds nearly 1,000,000 clones, with roughly 72% as singletons. The clonotype was recovered from a man aged 18 to 35 in good health. The chain has TRBV9 and TRBJ2-5; 9 nucleotides agree with TRBD2. Sequences were obtained from memory CD4+ T cells sorted from blood. Subset here: CD45RA-negative fraction. The CDR3 DNA follows: TGTGCCAGCAGCGTAGGGGCGACTAGCGGCCAAGAGACCCAGTACTTC. It translates to CASSVGATSGQETQYF. The full variable domain, rest sourced from reference TRBV9 and TRBJ2-5, is DSGVTQTPKHLITATGQRVTLRCSPRSGDLSVYWYQQSLDQGLQFLIQYYNGEERAKGNILERFSAQQFPDLHSELNLSSLELGDSALYFCASSVGATSGQETQYFGPGTRLLVL.